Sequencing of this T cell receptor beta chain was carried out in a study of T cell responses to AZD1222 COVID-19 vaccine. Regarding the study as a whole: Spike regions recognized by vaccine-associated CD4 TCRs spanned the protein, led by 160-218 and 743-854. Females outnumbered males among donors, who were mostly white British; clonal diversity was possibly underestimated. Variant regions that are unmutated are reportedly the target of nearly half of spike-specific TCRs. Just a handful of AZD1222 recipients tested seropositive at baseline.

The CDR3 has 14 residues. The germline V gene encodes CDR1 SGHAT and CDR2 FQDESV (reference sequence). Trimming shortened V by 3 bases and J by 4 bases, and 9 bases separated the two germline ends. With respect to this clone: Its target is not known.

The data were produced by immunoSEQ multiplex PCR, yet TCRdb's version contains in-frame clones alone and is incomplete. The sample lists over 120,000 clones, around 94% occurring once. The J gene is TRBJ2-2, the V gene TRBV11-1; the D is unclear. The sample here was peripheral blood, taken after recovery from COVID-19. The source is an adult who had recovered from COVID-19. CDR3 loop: CASSLGIGTGELFF. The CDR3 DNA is TGTGCCAGCAGCTTGGGGATAGGCACCGGGGAGCTGTTTTTT.